This T cell receptor beta chain was observed in a study of control samples from healthy donors and cancer patients. Sequencing was performed with immunoSEQ multiplex PCR; in TCRdb, only in-frame clones are kept and a portion is missing. The sample consists of 90,000 to 150,000 clones, about 90% of them appearing once. V lost 0 bases and J lost 3, with 6 bases in between. The germline gives CDR1 GTSNPN, CDR2 SVGIG (reference sequence). The CDR3 length is 12 residues. This TCR was recovered from a man aged 45-65 years in good health. Material for sequencing was blood. The chain links TRBV30 to TRBJ2-7; D is unresolved. The CDR3 spells CAWSVGNYEQYF. DNA for the CDR3: TGTGCCTGGAGTGTAGGGAACTACGAGCAGTACTTC.